This entry concerns a single TCR beta chain. Its specificity is not known. One entry per CDR3 protein results from TCRdb running MiXCR on the 5' RACE reads. The profile shows 55,000 to 80,000 distinct CDR3 sequences, around 5% of them singletons. The data derive from a study of neurological immune-mediated disorders. Study-level results: No sharing of CDR3 amino acid sequences was observed among expanded clones across subjects, suggesting private repertoires in all groups. Multiple sclerosis patients had less TCR clonal expansion than even healthy controls, unlike HTLV-1-associated myelopathy. The study phylogenetically grouped the repertoires of 18 of 34 multiple sclerosis patients into one related-CDR3 cluster, a possible signature.

The CDR3 is made up of 13 amino acids. Trimming took off 0 bases at V and 11 bases at J, with 14 bases between the two ends. Looked up from germline, CDR1 is SGHRS and CDR2 is YFSETQ. Source material: PBMCs. This TCR was recovered from a woman aged 50 to 65 with multiple sclerosis. V gene TRBV5-1 combines with J gene TRBJ1-1; D may be TRBD1 (5 bases). CDR3 DNA sequence: TGCGCCAGCAGCTTGGAACCTCGCGGGGGGGCTTTCTTT. Encoded protein: CASSLEPRGGAFF.